The 21 T cell receptor beta chains listed next were all sequenced from one sample in a study of blood T cell repertoires in COVID-19. The method was immunoSEQ multiplex PCR; TCRdb's version includes in-frame clones alone and lacks a portion of them. The profile shows fewer than 300,000 clones, 83% of them singletons. Sequencing was performed on peripheral blood. The origin of the receptors is a woman in her 70s with active or convalescent COVID-19.

V is TRBV18 and J is TRBJ1-1; a possible D gene is TRBD1 (6 bases). This CDR3 has 16 amino acids. V shed 3 bases and J shed 4 bases, with 18 bases lying between them. Germline CDR1 and CDR2: KGHSH and LQKENI. The CDR3 bases are TGTGCCAGCTCACCCATGGGGCCAGGGGCGAGCACTGAAGCTTTCTTT. Translation: CASSPMGPGASTEAFF.

The chain carries TRBV6-5 and TRBJ1-5; unclear D gene. In germline, CDR1 is MNHEY, CDR2 SVGAGI. This CDR3 is built from 12 residues. V shed 6 bases and J shed 9 bases, with 12 bases lying between them. CDR3 in amino acids: CASSVWGGPQHF. DNA for the CDR3: TGTGCCAGCAGCGTCTGGGGAGGGCCCCAGCATTTT.

The rearrangement joins TRBV16 to TRBJ2-1, with D unclear. The germline V and J ends were trimmed by 2 bases and 7 bases, with 15 bases remaining between them. This CDR3 comprises 15 residues. CDR1 is KGHSY, CDR2 FQNENV, per germline. CDR3 sequence reads: CASSQISRRGNEQFF. The CDR3 nucleotides are TGTGCCAGCAGCCAAATATCTCGTAGAGGAAATGAGCAGTTCTTC.

The chain recombines TRBV10-3 with TRBJ2-7; D is possibly TRBD1 (5 bases). Trimming stripped 3 bases from V and 6 bases from J, with 18 bases between. The CDR3 consists of 15 residues. CDR1 and CDR2 from the germline V gene are ENHRY and SYGVKD. CDR3 nucleotides: TGTGCCATCAGTGAACAGGCCCCAGGATTGGGCGAGCAGTACTTC. Residues: CAISEQAPGLGEQYF.

The chain employs TRBV7-3 and TRBJ2-2; TRBD1 matches at 7 bases. The CDR3 sequence is 14 residues long. Losses at the gene ends were 5 bases for V and 4 bases for J; bases not matched to a gene: 4. In germline, CDR1 is SGHTA, CDR2 FQGTGA. In DNA, the CDR3 is TGTGCCAGCAGCAGACAGGGATCCACCGGGGAGCTGTTTTTT. Protein: CASSRQGSTGELFF.

The chain recombines TRBV11-2 with TRBJ2-7, with 8 bases fitting TRBD1. Germline V gene sequence: CDR1 SGHAT, CDR2 FQNNGV. V lost 1 base, J lost 5 bases, and 1 base stayed unmatched. The length of the CDR3 is 13 residues. DNA for the CDR3: TGTGCCAGCAGCTTAGGGACAGGGCACGAGCAGTACTTC. This sequence encodes CASSLGTGHEQYF.

The CDR3 nucleotides read TGTGCCAGTAGTGAGAAGAGATACCTTAATCAGCCCCAGCATTTT. Translation: CASSEKRYLNQPQHF. The rearrangement joins TRBV19 to TRBJ1-5; D not resolved. CDR1 is LNHDA, CDR2 SQIVND, per germline (reference sequence). The V end lost 5 bases, the J end lost 4 bases, and 15 bases lay between the germline ends. The CDR3 is 15 amino acids.

This chain uses TRBV11-2 with TRBJ2-3; 8 positions match TRBD2. V lost 5 bases, J lost 6 bases, and 16 bases stayed unmatched. CDR1 is SGHAT, CDR2 FQNNGV, per germline. The CDR3 length is 17 residues. The CDR3, as DNA: TGTGCCAGCAGCCTGGGGGTCCGGGGGGGGCTCCAGGATACGCAGTATTTT. This gives the protein CASSLGVRGGLQDTQYF.

The chain has TRBV6-5 and TRBJ2-3; 8 bases line up with TRBD1. Germline CDR1 MNHEY, CDR2 SVGAGI. V lost 6 bases, J lost 3 bases, and 2 bases stayed unmatched. The CDR3 totals 13 residues. CDR3 sequence reads: CASRNRGTDTQYF. The CDR3 DNA sequence: TGTGCCAGCAGGAACAGGGGGACAGATACGCAGTATTTT.

This rearrangement joins TRBV27 to TRBJ2-2, with TRBD2 identical over 12 bases. Germline trimming cut 5 bases from V and 6 bases from J; bases unmatched to any gene: 16. The CDR3 runs 19 residues. CDR1 and CDR2 (germline): MNHEY, SMNVEV (reference sequence). CDR3 DNA: TGTGCCAGCAGTCCCCGTCGACTAGCGGGAGTTAGTAGGCCCGGGGAGCTGTTTTTT. This translates into CASSPRRLAGVSRPGELFF.

The chain is built from TRBV3-1 (or the pseudogene TRBV3-2) and TRBJ2-1; 16 nucleotides align to TRBD2. Germline loops: CDR1 LGHDT, CDR2 YNNKEL (reference sequence). The V and J ends lost 3 bases and 10 bases, in that order; junction bases with no gene match: 6. This CDR3 spans 16 amino acids. This CDR3 reads CASSQGLAGGGEEQFF. The CDR3 region has the DNA TGTGCCAGCAGCCAGGGACTAGCGGGAGGGGGAGAAGAGCAGTTCTTC.

This clone was recorded once. The J gene is TRBJ1-1, the V gene TRBV7-9; D remains unclear. Germline V CDR1 and CDR2: SEHNR, FQNEAQ (reference sequence). The CDR3 consists of 13 residues. Between the trimmed V and J ends, which lost 4 bases and 5 bases, there was a span of 11 bases. CDR3 amino acids: CASSSYPETEAFF. CDR3 nucleotide sequence: TGTGCCAGCAGCTCTTATCCAGAAACTGAAGCTTTCTTT.

The genes are TRBV3-1 (or the pseudogene TRBV3-2) and TRBJ2-1; D not certain. CDR1 and CDR2 from the germline V gene are LGHDT and YNNKEL (reference sequence). The CDR3 consists of 13 residues. Trimming pared 0 bases from V and 12 bases from J, leaving 12 bases between. The CDR3 region is CASSQDSNTRQFF. As DNA, the CDR3 is TGTGCCAGCAGCCAAGATTCGAACACCCGGCAGTTCTTC.

The V and J genes are TRBV5-4 and TRBJ1-2, with D possibly being TRBD1 (6 bases). Germline-derived CDR1 and CDR2 are SGHNT and YYREEE (reference sequence). The length of the CDR3 is 13 residues. V dropped 6 bases and J dropped 3 bases, with 12 bases sitting between them. In nucleotides, the CDR3 is TGTGCCAGCATCGGGGAGGGGGACTATGGCTACACCTTC. It translates to CASIGEGDYGYTF.

The V gene is TRBV5-1, the J gene TRBJ2-1, with 7 bases lining up with TRBD2. Losses at the gene ends were 6 bases for V and 4 bases for J; bases not matched to a gene: 4. Germline values: CDR1 SGHRS, CDR2 YFSETQ. The CDR3 runs 13 residues. CDR3 nucleotide sequence: TGCGCCAGCAAGGCTAGCGGTTACAATGAGCAGTTCTTC. Translating it yields CASKASGYNEQFF.

V gene TRBV11-2 combines with J gene TRBJ1-1; 10 bases are a match to TRBD1. After removal of 5 bases from V and 1 base from J, the junction contained 7 bases not matched to a gene. This CDR3 is built from 16 residues. Germline V gene data show CDR1 as SGHAT and CDR2 as FQNNGV. CDR3 coding DNA: TGTGCCAGCAGCCGACAGGGGGCGCCGGGGAACACTGAAGCTTTCTTT. It translates to CASSRQGAPGNTEAFF.

Here the CDR3 DNA reads TGTGCCAGCAGCTTAGTGGAGGGAATCGACGAGCAGTACTTC. Translation: CASSLVEGIDEQYF. The rearrangement uses TRBV7-9 and TRBJ2-7, with D perhaps TRBD2 (6 bases). CDR1 and CDR2 from the germline V gene are SEHNR and FQNEAQ (reference sequence). Trimming removed 1 base at V and 5 bases at J, with 12 bases between. The CDR3 runs 14 residues.

The chain links TRBV11-3 to TRBJ2-7; D is possibly TRBD2 (6 bases). The CDR3 runs to 16 residues. V was clipped by 1 base and J by 4 bases, with 17 bases between them. The V gene's germline CDR1 is SGHNT and CDR2 YENEEA. The DNA of the CDR3 is TGTGCCAGCAGCTTAGGTCCCCACCCGGGAGTATACGAGCAGTACTTC. This encodes CASSLGPHPGVYEQYF.

CDR3 nucleotides: TGTGCCAGCAGCCCGGATAGAGGGCAGATTAATGAAAAACTGTTTTTT. It translates to CASSPDRGQINEKLFF. The chain employs TRBV11-3 and TRBJ1-4; D remains ambiguous. CDR3 size: 16 residues. CDR1 and CDR2 (germline): SGHNT, YENEEA. V was trimmed by 5 bases and J by 4 bases, leaving 17 bases between them.

The sample holds a few counts of this clone. V gene TRBV6-1 combines with J gene TRBJ1-1; D uncertain. V was cut by 3 bases and J by 3 bases, with 5 bases left in between. The V gene's germline CDR1 is MNHNS and CDR2 SASEGT. The CDR3 is 12 amino acids. DNA of the CDR3: TGTGCCAGCAGTGATACATACACTGAAGCTTTCTTT. This translates into CASSDTYTEAFF.

The chain uses TRBV20-1 and TRBJ2-2, with a weak D call TRBD2 (5 bases). Between the trimmed V and J ends, which lost 5 bases and 6 bases, there was a span of 7 bases. Germline V gene data show CDR1 as DFQATT and CDR2 as SNEGSKA (reference sequence). The CDR3 has 11 amino acids. This chain's CDR3 is CSAPGAGELFF. CDR3 sequence (DNA): TGCAGTGCTCCCGGGGCCGGGGAGCTGTTTTTT.